A single sample gave rise to the 27 T cell receptor beta chains below, sequenced in a study of blood T cells in healthy people across ages. A J-beta primer mix and a sample-barcoded 5' primer were used in a second PCR of about 7 to 11 cycles. MiXCR, applied by TCRdb to the 5' RACE reads, yields one record per CDR3 protein. The data show about 930,000 distinct CDR3 sequences, around 29% seen once. The data were also submitted as part of a second study, on T cells of mothers and their children.

The specimen was blood. All receptors come from a woman between 40 and 50 years old in good health.

This clonotype was detected many times. The chain joins TRBV9 to TRBJ2-5, with D possibly matching TRBD2 (5 bases). The CDR3 is 15 amino acids. Germline V gene lookup returns CDR1 SGDLS and CDR2 YYNGEE. The V end lost 5 bases, the J end lost 1 base, and 15 bases lay between the germline ends. The DNA for the CDR3 is TGTGCCAGCAGTCTTAGTCCCGGGATCCAAGAGACCCAGTACTTC. Its protein product is CASSLSPGIQETQYF.

The chain couples TRBV20-1 to TRBJ1-2; D perhaps matches TRBD1 (6 bases). This CDR3 is 14 amino acids long. V dropped 0 bases and J dropped 3 bases, with 11 bases sitting between them. Germline lookup yields CDR1 DFQATT and CDR2 SNEGSKA (reference sequence). CDR3 sequence (DNA): TGCAGTGCTAGAGATCTCGACAGGCACTATGGCTACACCTTC. As protein: CSARDLDRHYGYTF.

About this clonotype itself: The junction shows a germline mismatch at one end, possibly a read error. CDR3 nucleotide sequence: TGCGCCAGCAGAGCAGGGGCCGCGAACACCGGGGAGCTGTTTTTT. Protein: CASRAGAANTGELFF. The rearrangement links TRBV6-5 to TRBJ2-2; maybe TRBD1 (6 bases). The CDR3 consists of 15 residues. Germline CDR1 is MNHEY and CDR2 is SVGAGI.

This clonotype was seen repeatedly, ten times or more. V and J are TRBV7-3 and TRBJ2-5; TRBD2 agrees at 8 bases. The V gene end was trimmed by 5 bases and the J gene end by 5 bases; junction bases not matched to a gene: 7. This CDR3 is built from 14 residues. Germline CDR1 SGHTA, CDR2 FQGTGA. The CDR3 loop is CASSTTSDGETQYF. CDR3 nucleotides: TGTGCCAGCAGCACGACTAGCGATGGGGAGACCCAGTACTTC. Using reference TRBV7-3 and TRBJ2-5 for the parts outside the CDR3, the full variable domain is GAGVSQTPSNKVTEKGKYVELRCDPISGHTALYWYRQSLGQGPEFLIYFQGTGAADDSGLPNDRFFAVRPEGSVSTLKIQRTERGDSAVYLCASSTTSDGETQYFGPGTRLLVL.

This clonotype has at least ten counts. The V gene is TRBV5-1, the J gene TRBJ2-1, with TRBD1 matching over 7 bases. J lost 8 bases, V lost 0 bases, and 8 bases had no gene match. The CDR3 has 15 amino acids. Germline V gene sequence: CDR1 SGHRS, CDR2 YFSETQ. The CDR3: CASSLALGTVDEQFF. CDR3 sequence (DNA): TGCGCCAGCAGCTTGGCGCTCGGGACAGTCGATGAGCAGTTCTTC.

This clonotype has more than one count but fewer than ten. The CDR3 bases are TGTGCCAGCACCCTAGCCTATGGCTACACCTTC. Residues: CASTLAYGYTF. This chain links TRBV12-3 or TRBV12-4 with TRBJ1-2; D is uncertain. V was cut by 7 bases and J by 4 bases, with 7 bases left in between. The CDR3 spans 11 residues.

This clonotype was picked up a small number of times. The chain employs TRBV5-4 and TRBJ2-5; D gene ambiguous. CDR3 size: 16 residues. Trimming cost V 3 bases and J 5 bases, with 20 bases left between them. CDR1 SGHNT and CDR2 YYREEE come from the germline V gene (reference sequence). CDR3 DNA sequence: TGTGCCAGCAGCTCGAAGGCGATACCACAAACGGAGACCCAGTACTTC. Translation gives CASSSKAIPQTETQYF.

For this clonotype: It may be a read error: a sequence one base away is much more abundant. This rearrangement joins TRBV7-3 to TRBJ2-1; 7 positions agree with TRBD2. This CDR3 is built from 15 residues. Germline CDR1 and CDR2: SGHTA and FQGTGA. Trimming took 3 bases from V and 7 from J; bases not matched to a gene: 9. CDR3 sequence: CASSLPAGLTNEQFF. DNA of the CDR3: TGTGCCAGCAGCTTGCCAGCGGGGCTGACAAATGAGCAGTTCTTC.

The CDR3 DNA follows: TGTGCCAGCAGCTTTAGGGGAGGGACAGCTAGCACAGATACGCAGTATTTT. Amino acid sequence: CASSFRGGTASTDTQYF. This sequence joins TRBV7-2 and TRBJ2-3; D might be TRBD1 or TRBD2, each matching 7 bases. CDR1 SGHTA and CDR2 FQGNSA come from the germline V gene. V was pared by 3 bases and J by 0 bases, with 16 bases between. The CDR3 has 17 residues.

Comment on this clonotype: This may be a read error, as it is one base from a much larger clone. The CDR3 sequence: CASGPDRGFSYEQYF. The CDR3 bases are TGCGCCAGCGGCCCCGACAGGGGGTTCTCCTACGAGCAGTACTTC. This sequence joins TRBV4-3 and TRBJ2-7, with 9 bases matching TRBD1. This CDR3 spans 15 amino acids. Germline V lookup: CDR1 LGHNA, CDR2 YSLEER. Unmatched junction bases numbered 8, after V lost 8 bases and J lost 0 bases.

The J gene is TRBJ2-5, the V gene TRBV28; 8 nucleotides agree with TRBD2. V trimming: 11 bases; J trimming: 4 bases; junction bases outside the gene matches: 9. The CDR3 length is 13 residues. The V gene's germline CDR1 is MDHEN and CDR2 SYDVKM. The CDR3 nucleotides read TGTGCCGGCTCCGGGGGGGGCGGAGAGACCCAGTACTTC. It encodes CAGSGGGGETQYF.

Concerning this clonotype itself: A read error may be the cause here, since a much bigger clone is one base away. J is TRBJ2-1 and V is TRBV5-1, with a tentative D call TRBD1 (6 bases). Trimming took 0 bases from V and 8 from J, leaving 15 bases between them. Per the germline V gene, CDR1 is SGHRS and CDR2 is YFSETQ. The CDR3 has 15 residues. The CDR3 DNA sequence: TGCGCCAGCAGCTTGGGGCAGGGGAGTCACGATGAGCAGTTCTTC. Translation: CASSLGQGSHDEQFF.

This clonotype was seen ten or more times. This sequence joins TRBV7-9 and TRBJ1-2; TRBD1 matches at 8 bases. Germline CDR1 is SEHNR and CDR2 is FQNEAQ (reference sequence). The CDR3 is made up of 15 amino acids. Trimming removed 6 bases from V and 4 bases from J; junction bases left unmatched: 10. CDR3 residues: CASSPWDRFFYGYTF. CDR3 bases: TGTGCCAGCAGTCCCTGGGACAGGTTCTTCTATGGCTACACCTTC.

V usage is TRBV2 and J usage is TRBJ2-1; D may be TRBD2 (6 bases). Germline V gene sequence: CDR1 SNHLY, CDR2 FYNNEI. The germline V and J ends were trimmed by 7 bases and 6 bases, with 16 bases remaining between them. The length of the CDR3 is 14 residues. The CDR3 protein is CASIGTHLANEQFF. The CDR3 bases are TGTGCCAGCATAGGGACTCACCTCGCCAATGAGCAGTTCTTC.

Points on this clonotype: One end of the junction varies from germline; a read error may be responsible. The chain is built from TRBV9 and TRBJ2-5, with 7 bases identical to TRBD1. The end of the DNA is better explained by TRBJ2-7, so the J call may be wrong. The CDR3 totals 15 residues. The germline V gene encodes CDR1 SGDLS and CDR2 YYNGEE. In DNA, the CDR3 is TGTGTCAGCAGCGCGACCGGGACAGCGACCTACGAGCAGTACTTC. Protein sequence: CVSSATGTATYEQYF.

The gene calls are TRBV20-1 and TRBJ2-2; D is possibly TRBD1 (6 bases). CDR3 length: 15 residues. Trimming pared 4 bases from V and 0 bases from J, leaving 12 bases between. Germline CDR1 DFQATT, CDR2 SNEGSKA (reference sequence). The CDR3 region is CSAIRDNANTGELFF. The CDR3 nucleotides are TGCAGTGCTATCCGGGACAACGCGAACACCGGGGAGCTGTTTTTT.

This clonotype has more than one count but fewer than ten. The CDR3 DNA is TGTGCCAGCAGCAAAGACGGGACAGGGCCTACTGAAGCTTTCTTT. This encodes CASSKDGTGPTEAFF. The chain recombines TRBV7-2 with TRBJ1-1, with 9 bases that match TRBD1. The CDR3 spans 15 residues. Germline values: CDR1 SGHTA, CDR2 FQGNSA. J lost 5 bases, V lost 5 bases, and 9 bases had no gene match. The variable domain in full, completed from reference TRBV7-2 and TRBJ1-1, reads GAGVSQSPSNKVTEKGKDVELRCDPISGHTALYWYRQSLGQGLEFLIYFQGNSAPDKSGLPSDRFSAERTGGSVSTLTIQRTQQEDSAVYLCASSKDGTGPTEAFFGQGTRLTVV.

V usage is TRBV5-1 and J usage is TRBJ1-2, with 12 bases lining up with TRBD1. CDR3 length: 17 amino acids. The germline V gene encodes CDR1 SGHRS and CDR2 YFSETQ. V trimming: 4 bases; J trimming: 4 bases; junction bases outside the gene matches: 11. The CDR3 DNA reads TGCGCCAGCAGCATTACCGGGACAGGGGGCGAGGTCTATGGCTACACCTTC. Protein: CASSITGTGGEVYGYTF.

This clonotype was recorded a few times. J is TRBJ2-5 and V is TRBV5-1; D remains unclear. Germline V gene data show CDR1 as SGHRS and CDR2 as YFSETQ. Between the trimmed V and J ends, which lost 4 bases and 0 bases, there was a span of 10 bases. The CDR3 contains 14 residues. CDR3: CASSVDNYQETQYF. The DNA of the CDR3 is TGCGCCAGCAGCGTCGACAACTACCAAGAGACCCAGTACTTC.

The gene calls are TRBV28 and TRBJ1-2; TRBD1 aligns across 7 bases. V shed 6 bases and J 6 bases; nucleotides not matched to a gene: 10. Germline CDR1 MDHEN, CDR2 SYDVKM. This CDR3 has 14 amino acids. The CDR3 DNA reads TGTGCCAGCAGCTCCGACAGGGCCACCCATGGCTACACCTTC. It translates to CASSSDRATHGYTF.

This rearrangement joins TRBV12-3 or TRBV12-4 to TRBJ2-2, with 7 bases that match TRBD1. This CDR3 has 14 amino acids. The V and J ends lost 3 bases and 6 bases, in that order; junction bases with no gene match: 4. The CDR3 here is CASSFDRVAGELFF. DNA of the CDR3: TGTGCCAGCAGTTTTGACAGGGTGGCCGGGGAGCTGTTTTTT.

This clonotype was counted ten times or more. The chain has TRBV12-3 or TRBV12-4 and TRBJ1-1, with D hard to call. The CDR3 is 12 residues long. V lost 3 bases, J lost 7 bases, and 9 bases lay in between. CDR3 bases: TGTGCCAGCAGTTTCGGAGGTCTTGAAGCTTTCTTT. Translated, it gives CASSFGGLEAFF.

Comment on this clonotype: Since a much larger clone is just one base distant, this may be a read error. J is TRBJ2-5 and V is TRBV27, with D unclear. The end of the DNA aligns better with TRBJ2-7, so the J call may be wrong. Germline V gene lookup returns CDR1 MNHEY and CDR2 SMNVEV (reference sequence). CDR3 size: 12 residues. The CDR3 DNA sequence: TGTGCCAGCAGTATTATGGGCTACGAGCAGTACTTC. This gives the protein CASSIMGYEQYF.

This clonotype was seen many times. The CDR3 here is CASTPGQIITEAFF. The CDR3 region has the DNA TGTGCCAGTACCCCGGGACAGATTATAACTGAAGCTTTCTTT. This rearrangement joins TRBV19 to TRBJ1-1, with TRBD1 matching over 7 bases. With 7 bases clipped from V and 5 bases from J, the junction kept 10 bases outside the gene matches. The CDR3 contains 14 residues. Germline V gene data show CDR1 as LNHDA and CDR2 as SQIVND (reference sequence).

Many counts were recorded for this clonotype. The V call is TRBV7-3, the J call TRBJ2-7, with 10 bases matching TRBD1. The CDR3 extends over 13 amino acids. Germline V gene data show CDR1 as SGHTA and CDR2 as FQGTGA. V shed 5 bases and J 6 bases; nucleotides not matched to a gene: 4. The CDR3 protein is CASSLGTGAEQYF. The CDR3, as DNA: TGTGCCAGCAGCCTCGGGACAGGGGCCGAGCAGTACTTC.

This clonotype was seen a handful of times. This chain links TRBV25-1 with TRBJ2-7; no reliable D call. The CDR3 has 12 residues. The germline V and J ends were trimmed by 3 bases and 10 bases, with 13 bases remaining between them. Looked up from germline, CDR1 is MGHDK and CDR2 is SYGVNS. DNA of the CDR3: TGTGCCAGCAGTGATCTACTTCGAACCCAGTACTTC. The encoded protein is CASSDLLRTQYF.

In its sample, this clonotype was seen a few times. This rearrangement joins TRBV7-9 to TRBJ1-1, with TRBD1 as a possible D gene (5 bases). CDR1 and CDR2 from the germline V gene are SEHNR and FQNEAQ (reference sequence). The CDR3 has 15 amino acids. V gave up 4 bases and J gave up 0 bases, with 12 bases separating them. The chain's CDR3 is CASSSRGLLNTEAFF. DNA for the CDR3: TGTGCCAGCAGCTCCCGGGGACTTTTGAACACTGAAGCTTTCTTT.